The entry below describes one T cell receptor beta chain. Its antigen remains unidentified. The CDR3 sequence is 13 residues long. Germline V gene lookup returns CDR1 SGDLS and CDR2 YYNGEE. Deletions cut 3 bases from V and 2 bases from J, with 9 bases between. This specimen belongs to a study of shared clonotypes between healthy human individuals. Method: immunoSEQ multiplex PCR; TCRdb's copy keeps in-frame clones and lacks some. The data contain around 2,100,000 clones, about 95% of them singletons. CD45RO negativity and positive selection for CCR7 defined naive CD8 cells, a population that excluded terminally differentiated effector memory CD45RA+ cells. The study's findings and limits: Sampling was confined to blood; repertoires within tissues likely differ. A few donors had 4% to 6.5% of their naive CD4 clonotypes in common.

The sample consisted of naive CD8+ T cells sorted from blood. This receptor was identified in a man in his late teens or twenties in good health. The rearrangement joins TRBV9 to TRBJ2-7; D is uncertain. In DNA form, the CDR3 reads TGTGCCAGCAGCGAGACACCCACCTACGAGCAGTACTTC. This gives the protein CASSETPTYEQYF.